Listed below are T cell receptor beta chains from one sample, sequenced in a study of human T cells and chemical hapten exposure. Via MiXCR, TCRdb re-called the RACE reads, giving one row per CDR3 protein. Altogether approximately 90,000 distinct CDR3 sequences are present, roughly an eighth being singletons, with the ten largest covering approximately 2.1%. The starting material was whole blood, obtained in connection with sensitization to the hapten diphenylcyclopropenone (DPC). The receptors here all came from a woman aged 40 to 50 with alopecia areata. Some clones in this sample may be carry-over from other donors' samples. CDR3s include the opening cysteine and the closing phenylalanine or tryptophan. The D gene is left open where the match is weak. Clone size is stated in some rows and not others, as once, few, many or a class when expanded.

CDR3	DNA	J	size	D	V
CASSFGSGRARETQYF	TGTGCCAGCAGCTTTGGGAGCGGGAGGGCCCGGGAGACCCAGTACTTC	TRBJ2-5	NA	TRBD2	TRBV11-2
CSARALRESSYNEQFF	TGCAGTGCTAGAGCCCTCCGGGAGAGCTCCTACAATGAGCAGTTCTTC	TRBJ2-1	NA	NA	TRBV20-1
CASSPIGGRGEDTQYF	TGTGCCAGCTCACCAATCGGCGGGAGGGGAGAAGATACGCAGTATTTT	TRBJ2-3	NA	TRBD2	TRBV18
CASTDEGGTDTQYF	TGTGCCAGCACCGACGAGGGGGGCACAGATACGCAGTATTTT	TRBJ2-3	NA	NA	TRBV6-2/TRBV6-3
CASSQEVEGGKLFF	TGCGCCAGCAGCCAAGAAGTGGAGGGGGGAAAACTGTTTTTT	TRBJ1-4	many	NA	TRBV4-1
CAIRAGTGGAGTYEQYF	TGTGCCATCAGGGCCGGGACAGGGGGCGCAGGGACCTACGAGCAGTACTTC	TRBJ2-7	many	TRBD1	TRBV10-3
CSARTGAGANVLTF	TGCAGTGCGCGTACCGGGGCCGGGGCCAACGTCCTGACTTTC	TRBJ2-6	NA	NA	TRBV20-1
CASSLEGDVTYEQYF	TGTGCCAGCAGCTTAGAGGGTGATGTAACCTACGAGCAGTACTTC	TRBJ2-7	few	NA	TRBV7-6
CASSQDGQAGNEQFF	TGCGCCAGCAGCCAAGACGGTCAGGCAGGCAATGAGCAGTTCTTC	TRBJ2-1	many	NA	TRBV4-3
CASTERGGPHEQYF	TGTGCCAGCACCGAGCGGGGGGGGCCCCACGAGCAGTACTTC	TRBJ2-7	many	TRBD2	TRBV6-2/TRBV6-3
CASSYERGQPQHF	TGTGCCAGCAGTTACGAACGGGGTCAGCCCCAGCATTTT	TRBJ1-5	many	NA	TRBV6-2/TRBV6-3
CSGWGQGVGNEQFF	TGCAGCGGTTGGGGACAGGGCGTGGGCAATGAGCAGTTCTTC	TRBJ2-1	NA	TRBD1	TRBV29-1
CASSLGQGQNTGELFF	TGTGCCAGCAGCTTAGGACAGGGCCAGAACACCGGGGAGCTGTTTTTT	TRBJ2-2	NA	TRBD1	TRBV7-6
CASSSGTGDTGELFF	TGCGCCAGCTCTTCCGGGACAGGGGACACCGGGGAGCTGTTTTTT	TRBJ2-2	NA	TRBD1	TRBV5-1
CASSEGQGNYEQYF	TGTGCCAGCAGCGAGGGACAGGGGAACTACGAGCAGTACTTC	TRBJ2-7	once	TRBD1	TRBV9
CASSLGNSGSETQYF	TGCGCCAGCAGCTTGGGCAATAGCGGGAGTGAGACCCAGTACTTC	TRBJ2-5	many	TRBD2	TRBV5-1
CASTKGLAGADTQYF	TGTGCCAGCACGAAGGGACTAGCGGGAGCGGATACGCAGTATTTT	TRBJ2-3	NA	TRBD2	TRBV28
CAGRAGGDYNEQFF	TGTGCCGGAAGAGCGGGAGGGGACTACAATGAGCAGTTCTTC	TRBJ2-1	NA	TRBD2	TRBV7-2
CASSYSPGQGNSPLHF	TGTGCCAGCAGTTACTCGCCCGGACAGGGGAATTCACCCCTCCACTTT	TRBJ1-6	many	TRBD1	TRBV6-5
CASSYQGAQETQYF	TGTGCTAGCAGCTACCAGGGGGCCCAAGAGACCCAGTACTTC	TRBJ2-5	few	TRBD1	TRBV7-7
CATAIAGEAKTQYF	TGTGCCACCGCTATAGCGGGAGAAGCGAAGACCCAGTACTTC	TRBJ2-5	many	TRBD2	TRBV27
CASSPTGQGYNEQFF	TGTGCCAGCAGCCCCACGGGACAGGGATACAATGAGCAGTTCTTC	TRBJ2-1	NA	TRBD1	TRBV7-3